Below, 13 T cell receptor beta chains from the same sample are listed, as sequenced in a study of cytomegalovirus exposure and HLA in healthy donors. This PCR relied on a set of 60 Vbeta primers and 13 Jbeta primers. Repertoires were generated with immunoSEQ multiplex PCR, while TCRdb's copy carries only in-frame clones and drops some. The data contain some 180,000 clones, over 65% of them singletons. Sequencing used PBMCs. The origin of the receptors is a man aged 35-49 years in good health and CMV-seropositive.

The chain couples TRBV6-1 to TRBJ1-1, with D possibly TRBD1 on 5 matching bases. Trimming pared 2 bases from V and 0 bases from J, leaving 10 bases between. There are 15 residues in the CDR3. CDR1 and CDR2 from the germline V gene are MNHNS and SASEGT. CDR3: CASSEQTAMNTEAFF. As DNA, the CDR3 is TGTGCCAGCAGTGAACAGACAGCTATGAACACTGAAGCTTTCTTT.

V gene TRBV29-1 combines with J gene TRBJ2-7, with 11 bases lining up with TRBD2. The CDR3 is made up of 17 amino acids. Germline CDR1 SQVTM, CDR2 ANQGSEA. V gave up 7 bases and J gave up 3 bases; unmatched junction bases: 17. CDR3 sequence: CSAKGLAEMGGIYEQYF. The CDR3 DNA follows: TGCAGCGCTAAGGGACTAGCGGAGATGGGGGGTATCTACGAGCAGTACTTC.

The chain couples TRBV28 to TRBJ1-5; D is uncertain. Deletions cut 4 bases from V and 4 bases from J, with 8 bases between. There are 13 residues in the CDR3. Germline V gene lookup returns CDR1 MDHEN and CDR2 SYDVKM. The CDR3 here is CASSSRYNQPQHF. The CDR3 nucleotides are TGTGCCAGCAGTTCCCGGTATAATCAGCCCCAGCATTTT.

This chain connects TRBV13 to TRBJ1-2; 8 bases map to TRBD1. CDR1 is PRHDT and CDR2 is FYEKMQ in the germline V gene (reference sequence). V lost 5 bases to trimming and J lost 6 bases; unmatched junction nucleotides: 14. The CDR3 totals 16 residues. The CDR3 loop is CASSDRGGQVANGYTF. In DNA, the CDR3 is TGTGCCAGCAGCGACAGGGGTGGGCAGGTTGCTAATGGCTACACCTTC. Variable domain in full (rest from reference TRBV13 and TRBJ1-2): AAGVIQSPRHLIKEKRETATLKCYPIPRHDTVYWYQQGPGQDPQFLISFYEKMQSDKGSIPDRFSAQQFSDYHSELNMSSLELGDSALYFCASSDRGGQVANGYTFGSGTRLTVV.

The V and J genes are TRBV2 and TRBJ1-1; D not resolved. V was pared by 6 bases and J by 5 bases, with 13 bases between. The CDR3 has 13 amino acids. Germline V CDR1 and CDR2: SNHLY, FYNNEI. Here the CDR3 reads CASRSFGRTEAFF. Written as DNA, the CDR3 is TGTGCCAGCAGGTCGTTTGGGAGGACTGAAGCTTTCTTT.

The J gene is TRBJ2-7, the V gene TRBV5-1; D possibly corresponds to TRBD1 (6 bases). The CDR3 length is 13 residues. Trimming left V 4 bases short and J 2 bases short, with 10 bases between. CDR1 and CDR2 (germline): SGHRS, YFSETQ. The CDR3 bases are TGCGCCAGCAGCCGGGACAATACCTACGAGCAGTACTTC. Its protein product is CASSRDNTYEQYF.

The CDR3 reads CASSPPGQGLTGELFF. The CDR3 region has the DNA TGTGCCAGCTCACCACCAGGACAGGGGCTCACCGGGGAGCTGTTTTTT. The rearrangement joins TRBV18 to TRBJ2-2, with TRBD1 matching over 9 bases. Trimming cost V 0 bases and J 4 bases; bases outside gene matches: 3. CDR3 length equals 16 residues. Germline V gene sequence: CDR1 KGHSH, CDR2 LQKENI.

This clone was picked up one time. The chain couples TRBV7-8 to TRBJ1-2, with TRBD1 matching over 10 bases. The length of the CDR3 is 14 residues. CDR1 is SGHVS and CDR2 is FQNEAQ in the germline V gene. The junction had 5 bases not matched to a gene; V was cut back by 6 bases and J by 4 bases. For the CDR3, the DNA is TGTGCCAGCAGTAGACAGGGGGCAAGCTATGGCTACACCTTC. Translated: CASSRQGASYGYTF. Full variable domain (outside the CDR3, taken from reference TRBV7-8 and TRBJ1-2): GAGVSQSPRYKVAKRGQDVALRCDPISGHVSLFWYQQALGQGPEFLTYFQNEAQLDKSGLPSDRFFAERPEGSVSTLKIQRTQQEDSAVYLCASSRQGASYGYTFGSGTRLTVV.

The rearrangement links TRBV15 to TRBJ1-5; TRBD1 is a possible D gene (5 bases). V shed 2 bases and J shed 9 bases, with 8 bases lying between them. In germline, CDR1 is LNHNV, CDR2 YYDKDF (reference sequence). The CDR3 sequence is 12 residues long. The CDR3 loop reads CATSRQGGPQHF. For the CDR3, the DNA is TGTGCCACCAGCAGACAGGGAGGGCCCCAGCATTTT.

This clone appeared a single time. The rearrangement links TRBV11-3 to TRBJ2-5; 8 bases match TRBD1. The V segment lost 6 bases and the J segment 4 bases; nucleotides outside the gene matches: 4. The germline V gene encodes CDR1 SGHNT and CDR2 YENEEA. This CDR3 is 13 amino acids long. CDR3 in amino acids: CASSQQGGETQYF. As DNA, the CDR3 is TGTGCCAGCAGTCAACAGGGGGGAGAGACCCAGTACTTC. Together with reference TRBV11-3 and TRBJ2-5, the CDR3 gives the full variable domain: EAGVVQSPRYKIIEKKQPVAFWCNPISGHNTLYWYLQNLGQGPELLIRYENEEAVDDSQLPKDRFSAERLKGVDSTLKIQPAELGDSAVYLCASSQQGGETQYFGPGTRLLVL.

This rearrangement joins TRBV7-3 to TRBJ2-1, with 10 bases aligning to TRBD2. V was pared by 5 bases and J by 7 bases, with 20 bases of the junction left unmatched. Looked up from germline, CDR1 is SGHTA and CDR2 is FQGTGA. The CDR3 length is 19 residues. This CDR3 is CASSPTFRASGSTWNEQFF. DNA of the CDR3: TGTGCCAGCAGCCCAACCTTCCGGGCTAGCGGGAGTACGTGGAATGAGCAGTTCTTC.

Notes on this clone: The identical CDR3 is also encoded by other nucleotide sequences in the sample. This chain joins TRBV6-5 and TRBJ2-7, with D maybe TRBD1 (6 bases). Trimming pared 6 bases from V and 3 bases from J, leaving 9 bases between. Germline V gene lookup returns CDR1 MNHEY and CDR2 SVGAGI. The CDR3 sequence is 12 residues long. In DNA, the CDR3 is TGTGCCAGCAGCGAACAGGGCTACGAGCAGTACTTC. Translation gives CASSEQGYEQYF.

This rearrangement joins TRBV7-9 to TRBJ2-7; the match to TRBD2 covers 13 bases. This CDR3 has 15 residues. With V trimmed by 5 bases and J by 4 bases, 5 bases remained unmatched. The germline V gene has CDR1 SEHNR and CDR2 FQNEAQ (reference sequence). CDR3 sequence reads: CASSPRTSGSYEQYF. The CDR3, as DNA: TGTGCCAGCAGCCCCCGGACTAGCGGGAGTTACGAGCAGTACTTC.